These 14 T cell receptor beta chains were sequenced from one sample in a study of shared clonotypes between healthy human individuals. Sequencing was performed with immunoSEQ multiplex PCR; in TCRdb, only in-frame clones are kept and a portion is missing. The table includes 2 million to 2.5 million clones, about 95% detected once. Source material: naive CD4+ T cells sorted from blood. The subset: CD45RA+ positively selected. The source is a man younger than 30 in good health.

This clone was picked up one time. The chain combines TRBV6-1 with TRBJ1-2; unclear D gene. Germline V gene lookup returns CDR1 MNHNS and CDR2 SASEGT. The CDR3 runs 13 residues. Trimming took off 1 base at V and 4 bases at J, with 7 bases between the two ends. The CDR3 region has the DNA TGTGCCAGCAGTGAAGTGTCGTCCTATGGCTACACCTTC. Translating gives CASSEVSSYGYTF.

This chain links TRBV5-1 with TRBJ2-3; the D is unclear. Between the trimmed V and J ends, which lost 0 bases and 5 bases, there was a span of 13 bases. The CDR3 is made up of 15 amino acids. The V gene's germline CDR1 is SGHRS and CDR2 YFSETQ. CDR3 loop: CASSLVLGDGDTQYF. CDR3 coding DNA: TGCGCCAGCAGCTTGGTACTTGGGGATGGAGATACGCAGTATTTT.

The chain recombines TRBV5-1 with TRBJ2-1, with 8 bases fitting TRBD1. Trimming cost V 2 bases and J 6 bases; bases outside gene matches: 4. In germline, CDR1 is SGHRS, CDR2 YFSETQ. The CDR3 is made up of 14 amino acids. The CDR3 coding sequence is TGCGCCAGCAGCTTTCAGGGGGCATCCAATGAGCAGTTCTTC. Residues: CASSFQGASNEQFF.

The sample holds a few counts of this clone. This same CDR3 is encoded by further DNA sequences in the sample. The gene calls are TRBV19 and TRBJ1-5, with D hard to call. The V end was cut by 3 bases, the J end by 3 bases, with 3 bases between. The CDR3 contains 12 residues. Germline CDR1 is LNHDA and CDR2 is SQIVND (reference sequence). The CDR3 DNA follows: TGTGCCAGTAGTATCCTCAATCAGCCCCAGCATTTT. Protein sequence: CASSILNQPQHF. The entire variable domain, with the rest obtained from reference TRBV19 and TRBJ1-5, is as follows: DGGITQSPKYLFRKEGQNVTLSCEQNLNHDAMYWYRQDPGQGLRLIYYSQIVNDFQKGDIAEGYSVSREKKESFPLTVTSAQKNPTAFYLCASSILNQPQHFGDGTRLSIL.

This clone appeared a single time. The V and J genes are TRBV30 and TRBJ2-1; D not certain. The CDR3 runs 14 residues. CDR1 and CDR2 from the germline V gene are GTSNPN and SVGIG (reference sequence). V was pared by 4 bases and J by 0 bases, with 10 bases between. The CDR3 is CAWMTRSSYNEQFF. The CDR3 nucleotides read TGTGCCTGGATGACCAGAAGCTCCTACAATGAGCAGTTCTTC.

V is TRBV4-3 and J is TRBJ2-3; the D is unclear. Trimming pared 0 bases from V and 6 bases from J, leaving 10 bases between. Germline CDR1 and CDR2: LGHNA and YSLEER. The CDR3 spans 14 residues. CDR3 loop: CASSQDRFADTQYF. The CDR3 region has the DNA TGCGCCAGCAGCCAAGACAGGTTTGCTGATACGCAGTATTTT.

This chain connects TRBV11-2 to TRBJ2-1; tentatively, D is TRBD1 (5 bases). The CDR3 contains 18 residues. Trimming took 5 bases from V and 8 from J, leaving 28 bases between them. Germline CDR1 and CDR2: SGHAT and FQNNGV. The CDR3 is CASSPWGKYPTYLDEQFF. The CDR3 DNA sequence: TGTGCCAGCAGCCCCTGGGGCAAGTACCCCACGTATTTAGATGAGCAGTTCTTC.

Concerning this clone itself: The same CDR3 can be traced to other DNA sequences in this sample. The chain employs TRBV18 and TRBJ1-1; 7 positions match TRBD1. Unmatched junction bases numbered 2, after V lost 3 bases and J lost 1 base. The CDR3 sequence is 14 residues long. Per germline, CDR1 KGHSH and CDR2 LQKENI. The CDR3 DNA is TGTGCCAGCTCACCCCAGGGGGGGAACACTGAAGCTTTCTTT. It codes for CASSPQGGNTEAFF.

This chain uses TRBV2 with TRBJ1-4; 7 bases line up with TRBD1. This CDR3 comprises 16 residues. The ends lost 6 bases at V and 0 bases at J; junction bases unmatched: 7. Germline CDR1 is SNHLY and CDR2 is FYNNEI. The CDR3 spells CASRKTGSPTNEKLFF. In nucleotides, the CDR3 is TGTGCCAGCAGGAAGACAGGGTCCCCAACTAATGAAAAACTGTTTTTT.

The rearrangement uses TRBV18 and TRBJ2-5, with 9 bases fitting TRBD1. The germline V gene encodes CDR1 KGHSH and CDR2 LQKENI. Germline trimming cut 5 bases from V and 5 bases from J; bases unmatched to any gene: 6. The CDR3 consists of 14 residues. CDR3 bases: TGTGCCAGCTCATCCGGGACAGGGTGGGAGACCCAGTACTTC. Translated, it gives CASSSGTGWETQYF. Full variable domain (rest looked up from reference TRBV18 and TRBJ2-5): NAGVMQNPRHLVRRRGQEARLRCSPMKGHSHVYWYRQLPEEGLKFMVYLQKENIIDESGMPKERFSAEFPKEGPSILRIQQVVRGDSAAYFCASSSGTGWETQYFGPGTRLLVL.

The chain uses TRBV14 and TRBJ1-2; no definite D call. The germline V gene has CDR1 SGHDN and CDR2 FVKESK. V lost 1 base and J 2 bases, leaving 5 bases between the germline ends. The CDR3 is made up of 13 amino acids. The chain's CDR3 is CASSQGPNYGYTF. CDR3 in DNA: TGTGCCAGCAGCCAAGGACCAAACTATGGCTACACCTTC.

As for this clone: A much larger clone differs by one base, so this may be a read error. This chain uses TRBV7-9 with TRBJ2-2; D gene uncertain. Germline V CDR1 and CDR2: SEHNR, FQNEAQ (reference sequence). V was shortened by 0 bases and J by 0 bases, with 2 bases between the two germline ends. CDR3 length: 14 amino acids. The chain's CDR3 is CASSLASNTGELFF. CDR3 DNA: TGTGCCAGCAGCTTAGCGTCGAACACCGGGGAGCTGTTTTTT.

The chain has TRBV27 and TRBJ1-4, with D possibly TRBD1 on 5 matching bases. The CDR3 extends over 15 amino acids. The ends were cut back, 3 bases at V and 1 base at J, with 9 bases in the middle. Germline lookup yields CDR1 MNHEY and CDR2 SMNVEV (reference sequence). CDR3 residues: CASSFTRVTNEKLFF. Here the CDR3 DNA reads TGTGCCAGCAGTTTCACCAGGGTAACTAATGAAAAACTGTTTTTT.

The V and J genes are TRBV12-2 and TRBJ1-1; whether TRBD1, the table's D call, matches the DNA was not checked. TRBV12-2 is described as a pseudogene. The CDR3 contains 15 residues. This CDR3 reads CASRLGQVMNTEAFF. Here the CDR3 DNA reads TGTGCAAGTCGCCTAGGACAGGTCATGAACACTGAAGCTTTCTTT.